Below, one T cell receptor (beta chain) is given with its context. The target antigen is unknown. The germline CDR1 and CDR2 sequences are LNHNV and YYDKDF (reference sequence). Trimming took 0 bases from V and 0 from J, leaving 20 bases between them. The CDR3 is 19 residues long. This sample was included in a study of a mutant IDH1 vaccine in newly diagnosed glioma. The overall study: Patients got radiotherapy, temozolomide, or both beforehand, and most got both.

Regarding the study as a whole: In 93.3% of patients, immune responses induced by the vaccine occurred. Apparently unrelated to pseudoprogression were changes in the top peripheral T cell clonotypes.

Profiled with immunoSEQ multiplex PCR; TCRdb holds only in-frame clones, not every one. This table has tens of thousands of clones, 65% to 80% appearing once. Time point meaning: baseline, week 1 (first vaccination visit). Treatment specified: pre-vaccination baseline after standard-of-care therapy. The sequencing used PBMCs, collected from a glioma patient treated with radiotherapy, temozolomide or both. The TCR originated in a woman between 40 and 55 years old with glioma. The chain employs TRBV15 and TRBJ2-5, with D perhaps given as TRBD1 or TRBD2 (5 bases each). The CDR3 nucleotides are TGTGCCACCAGCAGAGATATCGTGATGAGAGGGGTATACCAAGAGACCCAGTACTTC. This sequence encodes CATSRDIVMRGVYQETQYF.